This T cell receptor (beta chain) was recorded in a study of T cell clonality in common variable immunodeficiency. The CDR3 spans 17 residues. Trimming removed 6 bases from V and 2 bases from J; junction bases left unmatched: 11. Germline V gives CDR1 SGHVS, CDR2 FNYEAQ. This clone was observed at least ten times. Its target is unknown. The observed sequence ends 3 residues before the CDR3 terminus, with the missing tail filled in from the germline J gene. Blood samples were heparinized, about 4.5 to 8.5 ml per donor. Method: immunoSEQ multiplex PCR; TCRdb's copy keeps in-frame clones and lacks some. The sample has roughly 43,000 clones, none seen only once; the top ten hold approximately 0.71%. Study results and limitations: Fewer TCRbeta clones were shared among CVID subjects than controls. CVID subjects had higher TCRbeta clonality than healthy controls, most marked in about a third. Fewer deletions and N-nucleotide insertions were reportedly seen in common variable immunodeficiency TCR beta sequences.

The sequence was collected from a person aged 18 to 69 in good health. V and J are TRBV7-6 and TRBJ2-1; TRBD2 aligns across 9 bases. Sequencing was carried out using peripheral blood mononuclear cells. The chain's CDR3 is CASSQTTGLAPYNEQFF. The part of the CDR3 DNA that was read is TGTGCCAGCAGTCAGACCACGGGACTAGCCCCCTACAATGAG.